This record looks at one T cell receptor beta chain sequence and its context. What it recognizes is unknown. This sample is part of a study of graft-versus-host responses after intestinal transplantation. Points from the study as a whole: Among recipient marrow samples, GvH clones were found; some appeared first in ileum or blood.

After removal of 0 bases from V and 2 bases from J, the junction contained 7 bases not matched to a gene. The CDR3 totals 17 residues. Per germline, CDR1 SGHRS and CDR2 YFSETQ. Sequencing was performed with immunoSEQ multiplex PCR; in TCRdb, only in-frame clones are kept and a portion is missing. The top ten hold roughly 4% of the sample, which has under 45,000 clones, approximately 93% seen once. The rearrangement joins TRBV5-1 to TRBJ2-3, with 9 bases fitting TRBD2. Sequences were derived from PBMCs, sampled roughly 110 weeks after intestinal transplantation. This sequence was found in a human patient who received an intestinal transplant, so some T cells may come from the graft donor. The CDR3 region has the DNA TGCGCCAGCAGCTTGGTTCCAGCGGGGGGCAACACAGATACGCAGTATTTT. This sequence encodes CASSLVPAGGNTDTQYF.